This T cell receptor beta chain came from a study of T cell repertoires in cytomegalovirus infection. V dropped 3 bases and J dropped 3; count of bases not matched to a gene: 2. The CDR3 spans 14 residues. Per the germline V gene, CDR1 is SGHTA and CDR2 is FQGNSA. This clonotype was observed at least ten times. TCRdb analysed the reads with MiXCR anew, one entry per CDR3 protein. This sample has roughly 320,000 distinct CDR3 sequences, with over 7.5% found just once. The sample taken for sequencing was PBMCs. The rearrangement uses TRBV7-2 and TRBJ2-7; 10 bases line up with TRBD2. This TCR derives from a human donor in good health (CMV status not recorded). Some clones in this sample may be carry-over from other donors' samples. The CDR3 is CASSLGLASYEQYF. Written as DNA, the CDR3 is TGTGCCAGCAGCTTGGGACTAGCGAGCTACGAGCAGTACTTC. Together with reference TRBV7-2 and TRBJ2-7, the CDR3 gives the full variable domain: GAGVSQSPSNKVTEKGKDVELRCDPISGHTALYWYRQSLGQGLEFLIYFQGNSAPDKSGLPSDRFSAERTGGSVSTLTIQRTQQEDSAVYLCASSLGLASYEQYFGPGTRLTVT.